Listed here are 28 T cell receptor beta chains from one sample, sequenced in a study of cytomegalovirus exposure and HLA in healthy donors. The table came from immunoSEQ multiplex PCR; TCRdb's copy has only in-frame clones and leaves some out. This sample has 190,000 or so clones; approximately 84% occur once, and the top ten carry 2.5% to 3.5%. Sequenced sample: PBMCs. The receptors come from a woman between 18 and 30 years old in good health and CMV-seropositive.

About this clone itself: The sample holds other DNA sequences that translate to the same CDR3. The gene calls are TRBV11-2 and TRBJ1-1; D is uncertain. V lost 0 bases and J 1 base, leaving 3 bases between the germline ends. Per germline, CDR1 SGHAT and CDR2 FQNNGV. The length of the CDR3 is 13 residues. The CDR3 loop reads CASSLDWNTEAFF. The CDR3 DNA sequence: TGTGCCAGCAGCTTAGACTGGAACACTGAAGCTTTCTTT.

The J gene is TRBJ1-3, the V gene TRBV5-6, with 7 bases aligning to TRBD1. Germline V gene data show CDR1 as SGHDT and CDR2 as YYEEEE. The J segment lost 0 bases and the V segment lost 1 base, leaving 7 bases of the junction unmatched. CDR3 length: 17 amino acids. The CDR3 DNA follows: TGTGCCAGCAGCTTGTTAGGACAGGATTTCTCTGGAAACACCATATATTTT. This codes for CASSLLGQDFSGNTIYF.

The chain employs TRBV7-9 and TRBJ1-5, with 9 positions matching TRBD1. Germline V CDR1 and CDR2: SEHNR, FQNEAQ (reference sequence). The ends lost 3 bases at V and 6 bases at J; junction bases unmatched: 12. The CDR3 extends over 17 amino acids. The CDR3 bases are TGTGCCAGCAGCTTGGGGGAGAGAACAGGGGGCGGTCAGCCCCAGCATTTT. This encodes CASSLGERTGGGQPQHF.

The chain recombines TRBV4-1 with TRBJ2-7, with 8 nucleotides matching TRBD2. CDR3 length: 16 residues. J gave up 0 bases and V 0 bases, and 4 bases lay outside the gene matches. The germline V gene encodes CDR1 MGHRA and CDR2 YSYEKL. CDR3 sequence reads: CASSQEPSGGSYEQYF. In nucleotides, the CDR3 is TGCGCCAGCAGCCAAGAGCCCAGCGGGGGCTCCTACGAGCAGTACTTC.

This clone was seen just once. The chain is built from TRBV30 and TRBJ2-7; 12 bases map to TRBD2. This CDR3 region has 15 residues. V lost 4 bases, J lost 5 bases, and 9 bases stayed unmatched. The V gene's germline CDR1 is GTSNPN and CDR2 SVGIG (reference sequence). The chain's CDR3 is CAWTSSSGGADEQYF. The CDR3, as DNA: TGTGCCTGGACCTCATCTAGCGGGGGGGCCGACGAGCAGTACTTC.

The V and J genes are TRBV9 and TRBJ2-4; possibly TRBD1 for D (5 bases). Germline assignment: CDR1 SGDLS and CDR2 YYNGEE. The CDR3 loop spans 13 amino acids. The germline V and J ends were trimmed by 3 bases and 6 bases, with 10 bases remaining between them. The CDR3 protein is CASSGPQGNIQYF. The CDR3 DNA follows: TGTGCCAGCAGCGGGCCCCAGGGAAACATTCAGTACTTC.

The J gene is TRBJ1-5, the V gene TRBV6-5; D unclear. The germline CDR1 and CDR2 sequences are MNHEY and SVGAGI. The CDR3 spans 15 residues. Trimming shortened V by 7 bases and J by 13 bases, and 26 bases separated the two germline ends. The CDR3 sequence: CASNGWQRREMKQHF. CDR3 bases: TGTGCCAGCAATGGGTGGCAACGCCGGGAAATGAAGCAGCATTTT.

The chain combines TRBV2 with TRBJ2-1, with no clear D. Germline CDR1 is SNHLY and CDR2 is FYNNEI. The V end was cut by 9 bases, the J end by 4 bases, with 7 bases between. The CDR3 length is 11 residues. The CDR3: CASLGYNEQFF. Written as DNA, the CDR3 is TGTGCCAGTCTCGGGTACAATGAGCAGTTCTTC.

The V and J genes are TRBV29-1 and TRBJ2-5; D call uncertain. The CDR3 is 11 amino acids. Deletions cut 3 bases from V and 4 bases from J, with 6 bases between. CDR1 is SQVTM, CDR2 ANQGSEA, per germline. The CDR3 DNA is TGCAGCGTTGACAGACTAGAGACCCAGTACTTC. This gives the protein CSVDRLETQYF.

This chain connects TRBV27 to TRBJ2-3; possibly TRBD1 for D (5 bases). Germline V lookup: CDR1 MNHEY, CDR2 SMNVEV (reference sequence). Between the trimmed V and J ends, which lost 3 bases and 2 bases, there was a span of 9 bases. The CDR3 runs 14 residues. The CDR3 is CASSFAGNTDTQYF. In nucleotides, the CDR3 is TGTGCCAGCAGTTTCGCAGGGAACACAGATACGCAGTATTTT.

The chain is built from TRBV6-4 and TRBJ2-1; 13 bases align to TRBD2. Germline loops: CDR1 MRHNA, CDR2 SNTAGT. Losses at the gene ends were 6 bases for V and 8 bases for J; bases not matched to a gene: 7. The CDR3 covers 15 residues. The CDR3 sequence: CASRLLAGGSDEQFF. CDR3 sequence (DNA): TGTGCCAGCAGATTACTAGCGGGGGGGTCGGATGAGCAGTTCTTC.

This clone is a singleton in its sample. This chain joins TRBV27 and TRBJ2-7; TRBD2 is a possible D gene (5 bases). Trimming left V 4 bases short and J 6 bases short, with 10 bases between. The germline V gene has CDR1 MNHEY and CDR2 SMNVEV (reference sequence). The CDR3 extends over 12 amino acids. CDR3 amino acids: CASSSGRGEQYF. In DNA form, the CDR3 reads TGTGCCAGCAGTTCTGGCCGGGGCGAGCAGTACTTC.

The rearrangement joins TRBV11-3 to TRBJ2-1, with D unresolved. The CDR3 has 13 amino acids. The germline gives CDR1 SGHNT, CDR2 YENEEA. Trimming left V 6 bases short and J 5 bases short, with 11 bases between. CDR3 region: CASSSLLDNEQFF. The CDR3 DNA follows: TGTGCCAGCAGTTCCCTACTTGACAATGAGCAGTTCTTC.

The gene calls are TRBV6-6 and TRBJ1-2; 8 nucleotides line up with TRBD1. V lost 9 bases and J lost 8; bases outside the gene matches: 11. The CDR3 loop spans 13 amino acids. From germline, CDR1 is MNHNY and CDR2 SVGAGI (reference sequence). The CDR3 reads CASEGQGAWGYTF. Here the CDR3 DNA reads TGTGCCAGTGAGGGGCAGGGGGCTTGGGGCTACACCTTC.

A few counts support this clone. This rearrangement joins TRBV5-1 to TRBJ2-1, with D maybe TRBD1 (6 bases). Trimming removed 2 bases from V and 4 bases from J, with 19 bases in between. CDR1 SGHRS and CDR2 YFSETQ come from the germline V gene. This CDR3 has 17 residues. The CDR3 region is CASSLRSQGNVYNEQFF. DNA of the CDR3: TGCGCCAGCAGCTTAAGATCACAGGGAAATGTGTACAATGAGCAGTTCTTC. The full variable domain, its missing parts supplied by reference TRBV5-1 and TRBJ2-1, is KAGVTQTPRYLIKTRGQQVTLSCSPISGHRSVSWYQQTPGQGLQFLFEYFSETQRNKGNFPGRFSGRQFSNSRSEMNVSTLELGDSALYLCASSLRSQGNVYNEQFFGPGTRLTVL.

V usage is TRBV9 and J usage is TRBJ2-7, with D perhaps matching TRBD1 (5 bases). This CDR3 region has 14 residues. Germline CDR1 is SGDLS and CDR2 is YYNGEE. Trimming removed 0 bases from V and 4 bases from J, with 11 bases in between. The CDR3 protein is CASSVEHRSYEQYF. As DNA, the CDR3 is TGTGCCAGCAGCGTAGAGCACAGGAGTTACGAGCAGTACTTC.

The CDR3 DNA follows: TGTGCCAGCTCACGGCTTTTGACAAGCTTAAATGAAAAACTGTTTTTT. Translation gives CASSRLLTSLNEKLFF. The chain couples TRBV18 to TRBJ1-4, with no clear D. The V and J ends lost 4 bases and 5 bases respectively, with 17 bases between them. Germline lookup yields CDR1 KGHSH and CDR2 LQKENI. CDR3 size: 16 residues.

The DNA of the CDR3 is TGTGCCAGCAGTTTTTCGGGGGGAAACGAGCAGTACTTC. Translation: CASSFSGGNEQYF. This chain uses TRBV27 with TRBJ2-7; 7 bases match TRBD2. This CDR3 has 13 residues. Germline V gene lookup returns CDR1 MNHEY and CDR2 SMNVEV (reference sequence). V gave up 3 bases and J gave up 5 bases; unmatched junction bases: 4.

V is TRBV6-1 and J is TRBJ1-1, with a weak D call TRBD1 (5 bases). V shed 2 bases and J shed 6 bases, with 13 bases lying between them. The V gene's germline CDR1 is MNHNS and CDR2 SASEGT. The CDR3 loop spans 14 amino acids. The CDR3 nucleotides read TGTGCCAGCAGTGAAACGGGGCCGGGGGCTGAAGCTTTCTTT. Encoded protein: CASSETGPGAEAFF.

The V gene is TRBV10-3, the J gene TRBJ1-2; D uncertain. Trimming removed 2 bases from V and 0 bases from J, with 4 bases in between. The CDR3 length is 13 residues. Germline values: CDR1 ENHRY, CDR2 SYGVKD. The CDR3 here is CAISEAANYGYTF. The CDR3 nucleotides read TGTGCCATCAGTGAGGCAGCTAACTATGGCTACACCTTC.

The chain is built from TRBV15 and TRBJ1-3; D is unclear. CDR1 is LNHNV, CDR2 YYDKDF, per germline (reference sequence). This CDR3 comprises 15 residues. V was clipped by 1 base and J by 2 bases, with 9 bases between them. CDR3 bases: TGTGCCACCAGCAGAGTGAGAGGGACTGGAAACACCATATATTTT. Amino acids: CATSRVRGTGNTIYF. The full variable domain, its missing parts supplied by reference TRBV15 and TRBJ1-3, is DAMVIQNPRYQVTQFGKPVTLSCSQTLNHNVMYWYQQKSSQAPKLLFHYYDKDFNNEADTPDNFQSRRPNTSFCFLDIRSPGLGDTAMYLCATSRVRGTGNTIYFGEGSWLTVV.

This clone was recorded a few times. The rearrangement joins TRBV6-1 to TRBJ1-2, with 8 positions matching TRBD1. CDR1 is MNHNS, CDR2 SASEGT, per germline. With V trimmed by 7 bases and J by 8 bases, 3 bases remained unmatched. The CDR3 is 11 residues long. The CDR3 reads CASKQGGGYTF. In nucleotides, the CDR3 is TGTGCCAGCAAACAGGGGGGAGGCTACACCTTC.

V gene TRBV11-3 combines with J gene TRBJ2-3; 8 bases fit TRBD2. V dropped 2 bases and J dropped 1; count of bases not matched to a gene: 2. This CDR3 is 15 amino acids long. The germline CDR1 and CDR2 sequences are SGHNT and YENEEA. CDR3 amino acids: CASSLQAGGTDTQYF. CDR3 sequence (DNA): TGTGCCAGCAGCTTACAAGCGGGGGGCACAGATACGCAGTATTTT.

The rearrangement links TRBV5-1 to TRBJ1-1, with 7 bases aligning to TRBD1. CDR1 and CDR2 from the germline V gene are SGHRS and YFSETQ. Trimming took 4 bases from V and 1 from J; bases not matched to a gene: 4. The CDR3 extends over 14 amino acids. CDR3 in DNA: TGCGCCAGCAGCCTTCGGACAGGGAACACTGAAGCTTTCTTT. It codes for CASSLRTGNTEAFF.

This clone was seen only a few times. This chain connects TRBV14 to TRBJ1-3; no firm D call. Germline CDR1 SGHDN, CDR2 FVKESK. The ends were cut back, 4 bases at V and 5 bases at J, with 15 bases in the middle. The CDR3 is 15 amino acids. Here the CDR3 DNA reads TGTGCCAGCAGCCTCCGGGCCCGAGGGAGAAACACCATATATTTT. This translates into CASSLRARGRNTIYF.

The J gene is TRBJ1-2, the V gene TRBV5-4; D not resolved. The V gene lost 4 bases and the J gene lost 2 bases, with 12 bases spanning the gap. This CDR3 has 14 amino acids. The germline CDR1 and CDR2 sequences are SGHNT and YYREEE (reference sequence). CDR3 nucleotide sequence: TGTGCCAGCAGCCCGATGGGAGCGAACTATGGCTACACCTTC. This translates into CASSPMGANYGYTF.

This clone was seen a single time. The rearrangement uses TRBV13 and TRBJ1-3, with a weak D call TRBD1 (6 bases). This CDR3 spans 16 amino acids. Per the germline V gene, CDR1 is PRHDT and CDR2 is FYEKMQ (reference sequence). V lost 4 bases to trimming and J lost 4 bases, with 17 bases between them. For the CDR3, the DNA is TGTGCCAGCAGCTCCACCCGATCCGACAGGGGAAACACCATATATTTT. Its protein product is CASSSTRSDRGNTIYF.

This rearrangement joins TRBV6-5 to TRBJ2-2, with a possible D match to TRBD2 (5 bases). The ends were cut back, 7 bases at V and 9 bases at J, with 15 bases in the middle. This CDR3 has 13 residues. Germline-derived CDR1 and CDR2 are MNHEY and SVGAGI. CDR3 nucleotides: TGTGCCAGCACTGTGATAGAGGGTTGGGAGCTGTTTTTT. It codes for CASTVIEGWELFF.